The T cell receptor beta chain described here comes from a study of cytomegalovirus exposure and HLA in healthy donors. Study conclusions and caveats: Reports showed the classifier diagnosing cytomegalovirus status with high specificity and sensitivity. In a later analysis, productive TCRs from donors in an Asian-associated ancestry cluster reportedly carried fewer N-insertions than the cohort mean. At a 0.05 false discovery rate, a later analysis found about 17,000 TCR beta sequences to be associated with HLA alleles. Common viral pathogens were later found to be apparently linked to several of the most significant clusters.

The PCR ran on 60 Vbeta and 13 Jbeta primers. Data came from immunoSEQ multiplex PCR; TCRdb stores just in-frame clones and leaves some out. The table has about 200,000 clones, more than 75% seen once. The CDR3 extends over 16 amino acids. CDR1 and CDR2 from the germline V gene are MDHEN and SYDVKM. The V gene end was trimmed by 4 bases and the J gene end by 1 base; junction bases not matched to a gene: 8. As for this clone: The antigen remains undetermined.

This receptor was identified in a woman aged 25 to 39 in good health and CMV-seropositive. The chain is built from TRBV28 and TRBJ2-7; 9 bases fit TRBD2. The sequencing input was PBMCs. The CDR3 protein is CASSSLTSGSSYEQYF. CDR3 DNA sequence: TGTGCCAGCAGTTCCCTAACTAGCGGGTCTTCCTACGAGCAGTACTTC. The complete variable domain, with remaining parts taken from reference TRBV28 and TRBJ2-7, reads DVKVTQSSRYLVKRTGEKVFLECVQDMDHENMFWYRQDPGLGLRLIYFSYDVKMKEKGDIPEGYSVSREKKERFSLILESASTNQTSMYLCASSSLTSGSSYEQYFGPGTRLTVT.